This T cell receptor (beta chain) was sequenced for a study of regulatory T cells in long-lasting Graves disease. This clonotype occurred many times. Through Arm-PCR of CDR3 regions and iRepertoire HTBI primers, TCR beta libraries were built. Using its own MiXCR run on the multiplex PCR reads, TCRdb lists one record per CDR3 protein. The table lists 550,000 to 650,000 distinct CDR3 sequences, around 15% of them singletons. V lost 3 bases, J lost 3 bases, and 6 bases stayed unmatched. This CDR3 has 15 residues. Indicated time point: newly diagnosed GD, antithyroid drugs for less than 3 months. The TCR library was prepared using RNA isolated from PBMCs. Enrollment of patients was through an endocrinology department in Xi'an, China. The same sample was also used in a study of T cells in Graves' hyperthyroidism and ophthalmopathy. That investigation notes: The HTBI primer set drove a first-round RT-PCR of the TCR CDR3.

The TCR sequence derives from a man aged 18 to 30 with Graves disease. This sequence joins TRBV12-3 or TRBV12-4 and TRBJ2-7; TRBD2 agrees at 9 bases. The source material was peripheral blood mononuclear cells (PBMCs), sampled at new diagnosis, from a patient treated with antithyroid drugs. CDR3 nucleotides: TGTGCCAGCAGTTTGGGAAGCGGGAGGATCTACGAGCAGTACTTC. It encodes CASSLGSGRIYEQYF.